This T cell receptor beta chain was captured in a study of lymphopenia after photon versus proton radiotherapy. V was cut by 6 bases and J by 1 base, with 13 bases left in between. The CDR3 totals 14 residues. CDR1 MNHEY and CDR2 SVGAGI come from the germline V gene. With regard to this clone: Its target is unknown.

Study findings and constraints: After the lymphocyte nadir, photon-treated repertoires showed oligoclonal expansion, especially of CD8+ Temra cells.

Profiled with immunoSEQ multiplex PCR; TCRdb holds only in-frame clones, not every one. The sample holds more than 70,000 clones; around 83% are singletons and the top ten take around 1.5%. The starting material was peripheral blood, obtained from a patient treated with proton-based radiotherapy. The chain links TRBV6-5 to TRBJ2-7, with D unclear. The sequence was collected from a man between 60 and 70 years old with pancreatic cancer. The CDR3 spells CASSSDLGSYEQYF. The CDR3 DNA is TGTGCCAGCAGCTCCGACCTCGGGTCCTACGAGCAGTACTTC.